The clone carrying this TCR beta chain has only a few counts. Its target is unknown. The data were taken from a study of early T cells in non-severe SARS-CoV-2 infection. Study in general: Sequencing targeted bulk RNA from unsorted whole blood, leaving chains unpaired.

V was pared by 2 bases and J by 4 bases, with 5 bases of the junction left unmatched. CDR1 and CDR2 from the germline V gene are LGHNA and YSLEER. The CDR3 spans 16 residues. Whole-study results and caveats: A preference for anti-spike CD8 responses marked VDJdb matching, which missed private and CD4 specificities.

Researchers tagged individual cDNA molecules with unique molecular identifiers. TCRdb re-derived calls from the 5' RACE reads in MiXCR, one entry per CDR3 protein. The sample contains approximately 71,000 distinct CDR3 sequences, approximately 15% of which appear only once. The chain is built from TRBV4-3 and TRBJ2-6, with 7 bases aligning to TRBD1. Sequences were obtained from whole blood. The sequence derives from an adult who was a healthcare worker with PCR-confirmed SARS-CoV-2 infection or an uninfected control (not recorded which). This chain's CDR3 is CASSQRQGTGANVLTF. CDR3 nucleotide sequence: TGCGCCAGCAGCCAACGACAGGGCACAGGGGCCAACGTCCTGACTTTC.